This TCR beta chain was found in a study of T cell responses to AZD1222 COVID-19 vaccine. Points from the study as a whole: Per reports, nearly half of all spike-specific TCRs target regions that are unmutated in variants.

As concerns this clone: Its matching antigen is unknown.

The CDR3 is 14 residues long. Germline V gives CDR1 MNHEY, CDR2 SMNVEV (reference sequence). The V gene lost 3 bases and the J gene lost 4 bases, with 13 bases spanning the gap. The data were produced by immunoSEQ multiplex PCR, yet TCRdb's version contains in-frame clones alone and is incomplete. The data contain 99,000 or so clones, around 86% of them singletons. The sample was peripheral blood, taken 28 days after the second dose of the MenACWY control vaccine. This sequence was found in an adult who received the MenACWY meningococcal vaccine as a control. V and J are TRBV27 and TRBJ2-7; possibly TRBD1 or TRBD2 for D (5 bases each). The CDR3 loop is CASSFEAGTYEQYF. The CDR3 bases are TGTGCCAGCAGTTTTGAGGCAGGGACGTACGAGCAGTACTTC.